These T cell receptor beta chains were read from a single sample in a study of CD8+CD57+ T cells in acquired aplastic anemia. TCRdb called the reads again in MiXCR, with one record for every CDR3 protein. The sample yields tens of thousands of distinct CDR3 sequences, around 70% seen once. Sample: sorted CD4+, CD8+, or CD8+CD57+ T cells (not recorded which) from PBMCs. These receptors all stem from a human donor with aplastic anemia. The CDR3 runs from the conserved cysteine through the conserved F or W. The order of the fields is D gene, J gene, V gene, clone size, CDR3 length, CDR3 protein, CDR3 DNA. The D gene is left open where the match is weak. Clone size is not always given. Where it is, it says once, few, many or a class for expanded clones.

d_call: .; j_call: TRBJ2-1; v_call: TRBV10-2; clone_size: .; cdr3_length: 17; cdr3_aa: CASSELGGTSSYNEQFF; cdr3_nt: TGCGCCAGCAGTGAACTAGGGGGTACGAGCTCCTACAATGAGCAGTTCTTC
d_call: .; j_call: TRBJ2-1; v_call: TRBV29-1; clone_size: .; cdr3_length: 11; cdr3_aa: CSVESYNEQFF; cdr3_nt: TGCAGCGTTGAGAGTTACAATGAGCAGTTCTTC
d_call: .; j_call: TRBJ2-1; v_call: TRBV20-1; clone_size: .; cdr3_length: 14; cdr3_aa: CSAAGGGNIYEQFF; cdr3_nt: TGCAGTGCCGCTGGAGGGGGCAATATCTATGAGCAGTTCTTC
d_call: TRBD1; j_call: TRBJ1-4; v_call: TRBV20-1; clone_size: .; cdr3_length: 14; cdr3_aa: CSAHWGQGAEKLFF; cdr3_nt: TGCAGTGCCCATTGGGGACAGGGGGCTGAAAAACTGTTTTTT
d_call: .; j_call: TRBJ2-2; v_call: TRBV7-8; clone_size: .; cdr3_length: 15; cdr3_aa: CASSPHENLAGELFF; cdr3_nt: TGTGCCAGCAGCCCACACGAAAATTTGGCCGGGGAGCTGTTTTTT
d_call: .; j_call: TRBJ2-2; v_call: TRBV11-3; clone_size: .; cdr3_length: 14; cdr3_aa: CASSPRGRNGELFF; cdr3_nt: TGTGCCAGCAGTCCCAGAGGCCGTAACGGGGAGCTGTTTTTT
d_call: .; j_call: TRBJ1-5; v_call: TRBV7-8; clone_size: .; cdr3_length: 15; cdr3_aa: CASSLEEWGIQPQHF; cdr3_nt: TGTGCCAGCAGCTTAGAAGAGTGGGGGATTCAGCCCCAGCATTTT
d_call: TRBD1; j_call: TRBJ1-1; v_call: TRBV20-1; clone_size: .; cdr3_length: 13; cdr3_aa: CSADGQGATEAFF; cdr3_nt: TGCAGTGCCGACGGACAGGGGGCAACTGAAGCTTTCTTT
d_call: .; j_call: TRBJ2-1; v_call: TRBV6-5; clone_size: .; cdr3_length: 14; cdr3_aa: CASSSGHTYNEQFF; cdr3_nt: TGTGCCAGCAGTTCGGGACACACCTACAATGAGCAGTTCTTC
d_call: TRBD1; j_call: TRBJ1-6; v_call: TRBV10-3; clone_size: .; cdr3_length: 13; cdr3_aa: CAIGTGGDSPLHF; cdr3_nt: TGTGCTATCGGGACAGGAGGGGATTCACCCCTCCACTTT
d_call: .; j_call: TRBJ1-2; v_call: TRBV29-1; clone_size: .; cdr3_length: 13; cdr3_aa: CSDKSLTGYGYTF; cdr3_nt: TGCAGCGACAAATCCTTGACGGGCTATGGCTACACCTTC
d_call: TRBD2; j_call: TRBJ2-2; v_call: TRBV15; clone_size: .; cdr3_length: 15; cdr3_aa: CATSRDRGGFGELFF; cdr3_nt: TGTGCCACCAGCAGAGATCGGGGAGGGTTCGGGGAGCTGTTTTTT
d_call: .; j_call: TRBJ2-7; v_call: TRBV25-1; clone_size: .; cdr3_length: 14; cdr3_aa: CASSTSRQADEQYF; cdr3_nt: TGTGCCAGCAGTACCTCTAGACAGGCCGACGAGCAGTACTTC
d_call: TRBD2; j_call: TRBJ2-3; v_call: TRBV15; clone_size: few; cdr3_length: 16; cdr3_aa: CATSRATSGSLGTQYF; cdr3_nt: TGTGCCACCAGCAGAGCGACTAGCGGAAGCTTGGGTACGCAGTATTTT
d_call: .; j_call: TRBJ1-6; v_call: TRBV7-2; clone_size: few; cdr3_length: 14; cdr3_aa: CASRWTNGNSPLHF; cdr3_nt: TGTGCCAGCAGATGGACCAACGGAAATTCACCCCTCCACTTT
d_call: .; j_call: TRBJ1-2; v_call: TRBV10-3; clone_size: .; cdr3_length: 13; cdr3_aa: CAISGTVSSGYTF; cdr3_nt: TGTGCCATCAGTGGTACAGTATCGTCGGGCTACACCTTC
d_call: .; j_call: TRBJ2-3; v_call: TRBV7-9; clone_size: .; cdr3_length: 12; cdr3_aa: CASSSPLDTQYF; cdr3_nt: TGTGCCAGCAGCTCGCCATTGGATACGCAGTATTTT
d_call: .; j_call: TRBJ2-5; v_call: TRBV20-1; clone_size: many; cdr3_length: 13; cdr3_aa: CSALTPPRGDQYF; cdr3_nt: TGCAGTGCTCTAACTCCTCCGAGGGGGGACCAGTACTTC
d_call: .; j_call: TRBJ2-7; v_call: TRBV7-9; clone_size: .; cdr3_length: 13; cdr3_aa: CASSGLVGDEQYF; cdr3_nt: TGTGCCAGCAGCGGGCTAGTGGGCGACGAGCAGTACTTC
d_call: TRBD2; j_call: TRBJ2-7; v_call: TRBV20-1; clone_size: .; cdr3_length: 13; cdr3_aa: CSAPTSGEYEQYF; cdr3_nt: TGCAGTGCCCCGACTAGCGGGGAATACGAGCAGTACTTC
d_call: TRBD1; j_call: TRBJ2-5; v_call: TRBV7-6; clone_size: many; cdr3_length: 14; cdr3_aa: CASRKDRGEETQYF; cdr3_nt: TGTGCCAGCAGAAAAGACAGGGGAGAGGAGACCCAGTACTTC
d_call: .; j_call: TRBJ2-1; v_call: TRBV20-1; clone_size: many; cdr3_length: 15; cdr3_aa: CSARAFEEMDNEQFF; cdr3_nt: TGCAGTGCTAGAGCCTTTGAAGAAATGGACAATGAGCAGTTCTTC
d_call: TRBD2; j_call: TRBJ2-7; v_call: TRBV5-5; clone_size: .; cdr3_length: 14; cdr3_aa: CASSSGLAGPEQYF; cdr3_nt: TGTGCCAGCAGCTCGGGACTAGCGGGGCCCGAGCAGTACTTC
d_call: .; j_call: TRBJ1-4; v_call: TRBV7-8; clone_size: .; cdr3_length: 15; cdr3_aa: CASSLVAGSVGKLFF; cdr3_nt: TGCGCCAGCAGCTTAGTAGCGGGGTCTGTGGGGAAACTGTTTTTT
d_call: TRBD1; j_call: TRBJ1-2; v_call: TRBV15; clone_size: .; cdr3_length: 15; cdr3_aa: CATSNHRGQGYGYTF; cdr3_nt: TGTGCCACCAGCAATCACAGGGGGCAGGGGTATGGCTACACCTTC
d_call: TRBD1; j_call: TRBJ2-5; v_call: TRBV7-9; clone_size: .; cdr3_length: 13; cdr3_aa: CASSTQGPETQYF; cdr3_nt: TGTGCCAGCAGCACACAGGGGCCTGAGACCCAGTACTTC
d_call: TRBD1; j_call: TRBJ2-5; v_call: TRBV15; clone_size: few; cdr3_length: 14; cdr3_aa: CATSIDRGRETQYF; cdr3_nt: TGTGCCACCAGCATAGACAGGGGAAGAGAGACCCAGTACTTT
d_call: .; j_call: TRBJ2-7; v_call: TRBV10-1; clone_size: .; cdr3_length: 13; cdr3_aa: CASSAAYSYEQYF; cdr3_nt: TGCGCCAGCAGTGCCGCCTACTCCTACGAGCAGTACTTC
d_call: .; j_call: TRBJ1-1; v_call: TRBV10-2; clone_size: .; cdr3_length: 14; cdr3_aa: CASSERGRETEAFF; cdr3_nt: TGCGCCAGCAGTGAAAGGGGAAGAGAAACTGAAGCTTTCTTT
d_call: .; j_call: TRBJ1-2; v_call: TRBV7-8; clone_size: .; cdr3_length: 13; cdr3_aa: CASSVRGGDGYTF; cdr3_nt: TGTGCCAGCAGCGTCCGAGGGGGGGACGGCTACACCTTC
d_call: .; j_call: TRBJ2-7; v_call: TRBV29-1; clone_size: .; cdr3_length: 13; cdr3_aa: CSATEPTSYEQYF; cdr3_nt: TGCAGCGCTACCGAACCCACATCCTACGAGCAGTACTTC
d_call: TRBD1; j_call: TRBJ1-1; v_call: TRBV7-9; clone_size: few; cdr3_length: 13; cdr3_aa: CASRSTGATEAFF; cdr3_nt: TGTGCCAGCAGGTCGACAGGGGCGACTGAAGCTTTCTTT
d_call: .; j_call: TRBJ2-7; v_call: TRBV24-1; clone_size: many; cdr3_length: 14; cdr3_aa: CATSDLTRPNEQYF; cdr3_nt: TGTGCCACCAGTGATTTGACCAGGCCTAACGAGCAGTACTTC
d_call: TRBD2; j_call: TRBJ2-7; v_call: TRBV2; clone_size: many; cdr3_length: 12; cdr3_aa: CASRIAGSEQYF; cdr3_nt: TGTGCCAGCAGGATAGCGGGTTCCGAGCAGTACTTC
d_call: TRBD2; j_call: TRBJ2-5; v_call: TRBV15; clone_size: .; cdr3_length: 16; cdr3_aa: CATSRDTRGLKETQYF; cdr3_nt: TGTGCCACCAGCAGAGATACGCGGGGACTAAAAGAGACCCAGTACTTC
d_call: .; j_call: TRBJ1-1; v_call: TRBV29-1; clone_size: .; cdr3_length: 14; cdr3_aa: CSVLVGSSNTEAFF; cdr3_nt: TGCAGCGTTCTAGTCGGATCATCGAACACTGAAGCTTTCTTT
d_call: .; j_call: TRBJ2-1; v_call: TRBV5-1; clone_size: .; cdr3_length: 15; cdr3_aa: CASSLGEGQYNEQFF; cdr3_nt: TGCGCCAGCAGCTTAGGGGAAGGCCAATACAATGAGCAGTTCTTC
d_call: TRBD2; j_call: TRBJ2-7; v_call: TRBV29-1; clone_size: .; cdr3_length: 13; cdr3_aa: CSVTTSSTYEQYF; cdr3_nt: TGCAGCGTCACGACTAGCTCCACCTACGAGCAGTACTTC
d_call: .; j_call: TRBJ1-5; v_call: TRBV2; clone_size: few; cdr3_length: 13; cdr3_aa: CASSEEWSQPQHF; cdr3_nt: TGTGCCAGCAGTGAAGAGTGGAGTCAGCCCCAGCATTTT
d_call: TRBD1; j_call: TRBJ1-2; v_call: TRBV10-3; clone_size: .; cdr3_length: 11; cdr3_aa: CAASGGDGYTF; cdr3_nt: TGTGCCGCCTCAGGGGGCGATGGCTACACCTTC
d_call: .; j_call: TRBJ2-7; v_call: TRBV24-1; clone_size: .; cdr3_length: 13; cdr3_aa: CATRDRGGYEQYF; cdr3_nt: TGTGCCACCAGGGACCGTGGGGGATACGAGCAGTACTTC
d_call: TRBD2; j_call: TRBJ2-3; v_call: TRBV6-5; clone_size: .; cdr3_length: 16; cdr3_aa: CASSSPSGRVTDTQYF; cdr3_nt: TGTGCCAGCAGTTCCCCTAGCGGGAGAGTCACAGATACGCAGTATTTT
d_call: TRBD1; j_call: TRBJ2-3; v_call: TRBV10-3; clone_size: .; cdr3_length: 13; cdr3_aa: CAIMRTGSDTQYF; cdr3_nt: TGTGCCATCATGCGGACAGGCTCAGATACGCAGTATTTT
d_call: TRBD2; j_call: TRBJ2-3; v_call: TRBV20-1; clone_size: .; cdr3_length: 16; cdr3_aa: CSARTPGLAFTDTQYF; cdr3_nt: TGCAGTGCTAGAACTCCAGGACTAGCGTTCACAGATACGCAGTATTTT
d_call: .; j_call: TRBJ1-6; v_call: TRBV10-3; clone_size: .; cdr3_length: 12; cdr3_aa: CAISRSDSPLHF; cdr3_nt: TGTGCCATCAGCCGCAGTGATTCACCCCTCCACTTT
d_call: .; j_call: TRBJ1-1; v_call: TRBV2; clone_size: .; cdr3_length: 15; cdr3_aa: CASSARRVVYTEAFF; cdr3_nt: TGTGCCAGCAGTGCCCGCAGGGTTGTGTACACTGAAGCTTTCTTT
d_call: TRBD1; j_call: TRBJ1-6; v_call: TRBV24-1; clone_size: .; cdr3_length: 13; cdr3_aa: CAIRGTGWTPLHF; cdr3_nt: TGTGCCATCAGGGGGACAGGGTGGACACCCCTCCACTTT
d_call: TRBD1; j_call: TRBJ2-7; v_call: TRBV10-3; clone_size: .; cdr3_length: 15; cdr3_aa: CAISGWGQSSYEQYF; cdr3_nt: TGTGCCATCAGTGGTTGGGGACAGAGCTCCTACGAGCAGTACTTC
d_call: .; j_call: TRBJ2-7; v_call: TRBV20-1; clone_size: .; cdr3_length: 12; cdr3_aa: CSAAKQGYEQYF; cdr3_nt: TGCAGTGCTGCGAAACAGGGCTACGAGCAGTACTTC
d_call: .; j_call: TRBJ2-7; v_call: TRBV12-3/TRBV12-4; clone_size: .; cdr3_length: 13; cdr3_aa: CASRGAVSYEQYF; cdr3_nt: TGTGCCAGCAGGGGCGCGGTTTCCTACGAGCAGTACTTC